This T cell receptor beta chain was sequenced during a study of blood T cell repertoires in COVID-19. Study at large: PBMCs, B-cell-depleted T cells, or T cells were the source of the cDNA or gDNA that made up the material.

In terms of age and location, participants ranged from roughly 18 to 100 years and lived in around 22 US areas. Membership in each cohort depended on participant-reported clinical history. V was clipped by 5 bases and J by 4 bases; unmatched bases: 4. This CDR3 spans 14 amino acids. From germline, CDR1 is MNHEY and CDR2 SVGAGI. Libraries were prepared by immunoSEQ multiplex PCR; TCRdb keeps only in-frame clonotypes and omits some of them. The repertoire has about 200,000 clones, 76% of them found once; the top ten carry approximately 16%. J is TRBJ2-5 and V is TRBV6-5; 10 nucleotides agree with TRBD2. This sequence was found in a woman in her forties or fifties with acute COVID-19. Sample: PBMCs or T cells enriched from blood (not recorded which). As DNA, the CDR3 is TGTGCCAGCAGTCGGTGGACTAGCGGAGAGACCCAGTACTTC. This translates into CASSRWTSGETQYF.